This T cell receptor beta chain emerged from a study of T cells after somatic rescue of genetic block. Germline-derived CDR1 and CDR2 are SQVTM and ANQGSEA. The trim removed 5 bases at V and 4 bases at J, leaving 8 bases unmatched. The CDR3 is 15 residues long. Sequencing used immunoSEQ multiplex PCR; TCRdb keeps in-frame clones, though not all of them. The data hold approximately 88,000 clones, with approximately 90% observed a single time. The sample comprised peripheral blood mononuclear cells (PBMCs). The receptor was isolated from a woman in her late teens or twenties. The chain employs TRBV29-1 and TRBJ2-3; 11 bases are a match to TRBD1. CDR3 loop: CSVNTGTGGADTQYF. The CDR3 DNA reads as TGCAGCGTTAACACCGGGACAGGGGGAGCAGATACGCAGTATTTT.